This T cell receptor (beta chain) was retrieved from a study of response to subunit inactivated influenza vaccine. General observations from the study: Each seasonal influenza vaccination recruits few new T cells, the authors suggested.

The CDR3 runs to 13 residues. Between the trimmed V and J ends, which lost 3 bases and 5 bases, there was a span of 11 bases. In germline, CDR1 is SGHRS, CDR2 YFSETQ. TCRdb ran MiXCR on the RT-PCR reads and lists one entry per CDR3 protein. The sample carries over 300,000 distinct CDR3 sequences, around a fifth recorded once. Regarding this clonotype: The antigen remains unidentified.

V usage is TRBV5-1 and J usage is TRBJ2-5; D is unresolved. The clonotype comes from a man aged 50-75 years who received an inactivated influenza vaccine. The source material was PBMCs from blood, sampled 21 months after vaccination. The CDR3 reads CASSSARRETQYF. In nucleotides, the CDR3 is TGCGCCAGCAGCTCAGCGAGACGCGAGACCCAGTACTTC.